This entry lists 25 T cell receptor beta chains sequenced from one sample in a study of OX40 agonist ivuxolimab in advanced cancers. Assay used: immunoSEQ multiplex PCR; TCRdb lists only in-frame clones, some missing. The sample gives 100,000 or so clones, about nine tenths of which show up once; 0.7% to 0.9% is in the top ten. The sequencing used CD4+ or CD8+ T cells sorted from blood, collected in a trial of the OX40 agonist ivuxolimab. These receptors originate from an adult with an advanced solid tumor such as melanoma, head and neck, liver or kidney cancer.

This clone was counted between two and nine times. The V gene is TRBV6-5, the J gene TRBJ1-2, with D hard to call. Per germline, CDR1 MNHEY and CDR2 SVGAGI. V lost 5 bases to trimming and J lost 1 base, with 5 bases between them. This CDR3 has 12 residues. In DNA, the CDR3 is TGTGCCAGCAGTCCCAGTAACTATGGCTACACCTTC. Translation gives CASSPSNYGYTF.

The sample holds one count of this clone. The chain couples TRBV5-4 to TRBJ2-1; possibly TRBD2 for D (7 bases). Trimming took off 4 bases at V and 10 bases at J, with 27 bases between the two ends. Per germline, CDR1 SGHNT and CDR2 YYREEE (reference sequence). The CDR3 length is 17 residues. The CDR3 DNA reads TGTGCCAGCAGCCCGCCTCGAGGGGGGGCGCTGGTTGGGGAGCAGTTCTTC. This sequence encodes CASSPPRGGALVGEQFF.

The chain carries TRBV6-5 and TRBJ2-3; D might be TRBD1 or TRBD2, each matching 5 bases. The V and J ends lost 5 bases and 3 bases respectively, with 15 bases between them. The germline V gene encodes CDR1 MNHEY and CDR2 SVGAGI. The CDR3 extends over 15 amino acids. The CDR3, as DNA: TGTGCCAGCAGTGCAAGCGGACAATATACAGATACGCAGTATTTT. It codes for CASSASGQYTDTQYF.

The chain is built from TRBV18 and TRBJ1-3; D remains unclear. The CDR3 loop spans 12 amino acids. The V end was cut by 3 bases, the J end by 3 bases, with 3 bases between. Germline V CDR1 and CDR2: KGHSH, LQKENI. The chain's CDR3 is CASSPGGNTIYF. CDR3 nucleotide sequence: TGTGCCAGCTCACCCGGTGGAAACACCATATATTTT.

This clone was seen a single time. The CDR3: CASSLPGQGCCAFF. The CDR3 DNA reads TGTGCCAGCAGCCTCCCGGGACAGGGTTGTTGTGCTTTCTTT. The genes are TRBV11-2 and TRBJ1-1; 9 bases match TRBD1. The CDR3 has 14 amino acids. CDR1 is SGHAT and CDR2 is FQNNGV in the germline V gene. After removal of 5 bases from V and 11 bases from J, the junction contained 12 bases not matched to a gene.

This sequence joins TRBV7-2 and TRBJ2-1; 10 positions agree with TRBD2. CDR3 size: 15 residues. Germline CDR1 reads SGHTA; CDR2 reads FQGNSA. V shed 2 bases, J shed 4 bases, and the junction held 2 bases outside the gene matches. The CDR3 DNA reads as TGTGCCAGCAGCTTATCGACTAGCGGGTACAATGAGCAGTTCTTC. Translated: CASSLSTSGYNEQFF.

V gene TRBV15 combines with J gene TRBJ1-4; tentatively, D is TRBD1 (6 bases). Germline V gene lookup returns CDR1 LNHNV and CDR2 YYDKDF (reference sequence). CDR3 length: 14 residues. V lost 3 bases to trimming and J lost 8 bases, with 13 bases between them. In DNA, the CDR3 is TGTGCCACCAGCAGTTTAGGGGGGGAGGAAAAACTGTTTTTT. Its protein is CATSSLGGEEKLFF.

This sequence joins TRBV5-1 and TRBJ2-2, with 7 bases fitting TRBD1. The CDR3 sequence is 14 residues long. CDR1 is SGHRS and CDR2 is YFSETQ in the germline V gene. Unmatched junction bases numbered 7, after V lost 4 bases and J lost 7 bases. The CDR3 sequence: CASSTGQSSGELFF. The CDR3 region has the DNA TGCGCCAGCAGCACGGGACAGAGTAGCGGGGAGCTGTTTTTT.

This rearrangement joins TRBV11-3 to TRBJ2-1; D tentatively fits TRBD1 or TRBD2 (5 bases each). Germline lookup yields CDR1 SGHNT and CDR2 YENEEA. The V end was cut by 5 bases, the J end by 7 bases, with 24 bases between. The CDR3 contains 17 residues. CDR3 protein: CASSQGFGGVGRNEQFF. CDR3 DNA sequence: TGTGCCAGCAGCCAGGGTTTTGGGGGAGTTGGTAGGAATGAGCAGTTCTTC.

V usage is TRBV20-1 and J usage is TRBJ2-7, with 8 bases aligning to TRBD1. V shed 7 bases, J shed 6 bases, and the junction held 5 bases outside the gene matches. Germline values: CDR1 DFQATT, CDR2 SNEGSKA (reference sequence). The CDR3 totals 11 residues. The CDR3 reads CSVQGGGEQYF. The CDR3 DNA reads TGCAGTGTACAGGGGGGCGGCGAGCAGTACTTC.

This chain uses TRBV7-2 with TRBJ2-2; no definite D call. Germline V gene sequence: CDR1 SGHTA, CDR2 FQGNSA. The V gene lost 1 base and the J gene lost 3 bases, with 6 bases spanning the gap. This CDR3 comprises 14 residues. CDR3 sequence reads: CASSLVGDTGELFF. In DNA form, the CDR3 reads TGTGCCAGCAGCTTAGTTGGGGACACCGGGGAGCTGTTTTTT.

V gene TRBV5-8 combines with J gene TRBJ2-7, with 11 bases aligning to TRBD2. V gave up 5 bases and J gave up 7 bases; unmatched junction bases: 8. Germline CDR1 reads SGHTS; CDR2 reads YDEGEE. The CDR3 is 14 residues long. This CDR3 reads CASREAGLAVEQYF. CDR3 in DNA: TGTGCCAGCAGAGAGGCGGGACTAGCGGTGGAGCAGTACTTC.

The chain has TRBV28 and TRBJ2-3; D remains ambiguous. The CDR3 has 16 amino acids. V lost 1 base and J 0 bases, leaving 11 bases between the germline ends. Germline values: CDR1 MDHEN, CDR2 SYDVKM. The CDR3 region has the DNA TGTGCCAGCAGTTTATTTCGGTCAGGAAGCACAGATACGCAGTATTTT. It encodes CASSLFRSGSTDTQYF. Based on the CDR3 plus reference TRBV28 and TRBJ2-3, the full variable domain is DVKVTQSSRYLVKRTGEKVFLECVQDMDHENMFWYRQDPGLGLRLIYFSYDVKMKEKGDIPEGYSVSREKKERFSLILESASTNQTSMYLCASSLFRSGSTDTQYFGPGTRLTVL.

The chain has TRBV28 and TRBJ2-7; a possible D gene is TRBD2 (6 bases). The germline CDR1 and CDR2 sequences are MDHEN and SYDVKM. Trimming removed 5 bases from V and 1 base from J, with 9 bases in between. The CDR3 consists of 13 residues. This CDR3 is CASSKGLSYEQYF. For the CDR3, the DNA is TGTGCCAGCAGTAAGGGACTGTCCTACGAGCAGTACTTC.

The V call is TRBV7-9, the J call TRBJ1-4, with D possibly being TRBD1 (5 bases). The germline V and J ends were trimmed by 8 bases and 1 base, with 14 bases remaining between them. This CDR3 spans 15 amino acids. Germline loops: CDR1 SEHNR, CDR2 FQNEAQ (reference sequence). The CDR3 is CASLPSGGTNEKLFF. The CDR3 nucleotides read TGTGCCAGCCTCCCGAGCGGGGGAACTAATGAAAAACTGTTTTTT.

The V gene is TRBV11-2, the J gene TRBJ1-1; 9 bases map to TRBD1. CDR3 length: 15 residues. The V gene end was trimmed by 2 bases and the J gene end by 5 bases; junction bases not matched to a gene: 6. CDR1 is SGHAT and CDR2 is FQNNGV in the germline V gene. The CDR3 DNA is TGTGCCAGCAGCTTATCCTACAGGGGGCAGACTGAAGCTTTCTTT. Its protein is CASSLSYRGQTEAFF. Based on the CDR3 plus reference TRBV11-2 and TRBJ1-1, the full variable domain is EAGVAQSPRYKIIEKRQSVAFWCNPISGHATLYWYQQILGQGPKLLIQFQNNGVVDDSQLPKDRFSAERLKGVDSTLKIQPAKLEDSAVYLCASSLSYRGQTEAFFGQGTRLTVV.

The chain is built from TRBV18 and TRBJ2-3; a possible D gene is TRBD1 (6 bases). The CDR3 totals 15 residues. Trimming left V 2 bases short and J 1 base short, with 10 bases between. CDR1 KGHSH and CDR2 LQKENI come from the germline V gene. CDR3 loop: CASSPSQGRTDTQYF. CDR3 nucleotide sequence: TGTGCCAGCTCACCATCCCAGGGGCGCACAGATACGCAGTATTTT.

This chain connects TRBV6-5 to TRBJ1-6, with no clear D. The germline V gene encodes CDR1 MNHEY and CDR2 SVGAGI. The CDR3 length is 14 residues. V shed 4 bases and J shed 7 bases, with 11 bases lying between them. CDR3 in amino acids: CASSSGSVNSPLHF. DNA of the CDR3: TGTGCCAGCAGTTCCGGCAGCGTCAATTCACCCCTCCACTTT.

The CDR3: CASSTSTDTQYF. CDR3 sequence (DNA): TGTGCCAGCAGTACTAGCACAGATACGCAGTATTTT. V and J are TRBV14 and TRBJ2-3; D uncertain. Per germline, CDR1 SGHDN and CDR2 FVKESK. V dropped 6 bases and J dropped 0 bases, with 4 bases sitting between them. The CDR3 extends over 12 amino acids.

V and J are TRBV27 and TRBJ2-5; the D is unclear. CDR3 length equals 14 residues. CDR1 and CDR2 (germline): MNHEY, SMNVEV (reference sequence). Trimming took off 6 bases at V and 2 bases at J, with 13 bases between the two ends. The CDR3 nucleotides are TGTGCCAGCAGCAGGCCGGGCAGGCAAGAGACCCAGTACTTC. This codes for CASSRPGRQETQYF.

This chain links TRBV5-5 with TRBJ2-3; D not certain. V was clipped by 3 bases and J by 6 bases, with 14 bases between them. Germline V CDR1 and CDR2: SGHKS, YYEKEE (reference sequence). The CDR3 length is 14 residues. This CDR3 is CASSSWSNPDTQYF. The CDR3 DNA follows: TGTGCCAGCAGCTCCTGGTCCAACCCGGATACGCAGTATTTT.

The J gene is TRBJ1-1, the V gene TRBV11-2; weak D call: TRBD1 (6 bases). Trimming stripped 0 bases from V and 4 bases from J, with 12 bases between. The CDR3 covers 15 residues. Germline lookup yields CDR1 SGHAT and CDR2 FQNNGV. CDR3 sequence: CASSLDLGGATEAFF. The DNA for the CDR3 is TGTGCCAGCAGCTTAGATCTAGGGGGTGCCACTGAAGCTTTCTTT.

The chain is built from TRBV7-9 and TRBJ1-2; the D gene is possibly TRBD1 (5 bases). Per the germline V gene, CDR1 is SEHNR and CDR2 is FQNEAQ (reference sequence). V lost 7 bases and J 4 bases, leaving 13 bases between the germline ends. The CDR3 is made up of 13 amino acids. The CDR3 loop reads CASNVGVGYGYTF. CDR3 sequence (DNA): TGTGCCAGCAACGTGGGGGTGGGCTATGGCTACACCTTC.

This clone was seen a single time. V gene TRBV5-5 combines with J gene TRBJ1-4, with D perhaps TRBD1 (5 bases). Trimming took off 4 bases at V and 8 bases at J, with 18 bases between the two ends. CDR1 is SGHKS, CDR2 YYEKEE, per germline (reference sequence). The CDR3 is 15 residues long. The CDR3 reads CASSPLEGRVEKLFF. CDR3 sequence (DNA): TGTGCCAGCAGCCCCCTCGAGGGGAGGGTGGAAAAACTGTTTTTT.

The chain combines TRBV4-1 with TRBJ2-1, with D possibly TRBD2 on 7 matching bases. Trimming cost V 3 bases and J 1 base, with 10 bases left between them. Germline V lookup: CDR1 MGHRA, CDR2 YSYEKL. The CDR3 contains 15 residues. CDR3 sequence (DNA): TGCGCCAGCAGCCAGGGGGGGCTTTCCTACAATGAGCAGTTCTTC. Protein product: CASSQGGLSYNEQFF.